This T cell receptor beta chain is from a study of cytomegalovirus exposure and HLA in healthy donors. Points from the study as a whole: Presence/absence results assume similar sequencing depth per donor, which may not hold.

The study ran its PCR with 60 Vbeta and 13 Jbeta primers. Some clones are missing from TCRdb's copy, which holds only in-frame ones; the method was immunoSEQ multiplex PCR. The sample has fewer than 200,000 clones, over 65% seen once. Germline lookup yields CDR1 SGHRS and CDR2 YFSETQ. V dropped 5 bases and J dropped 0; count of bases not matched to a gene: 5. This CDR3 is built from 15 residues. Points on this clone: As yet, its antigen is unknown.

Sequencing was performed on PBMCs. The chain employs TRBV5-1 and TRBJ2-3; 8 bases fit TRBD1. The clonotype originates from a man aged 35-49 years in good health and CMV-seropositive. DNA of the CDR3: TGCGCCAGCAGGACAGGGGTAACTAGCACAGATACGCAGTATTTT. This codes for CASRTGVTSTDTQYF.